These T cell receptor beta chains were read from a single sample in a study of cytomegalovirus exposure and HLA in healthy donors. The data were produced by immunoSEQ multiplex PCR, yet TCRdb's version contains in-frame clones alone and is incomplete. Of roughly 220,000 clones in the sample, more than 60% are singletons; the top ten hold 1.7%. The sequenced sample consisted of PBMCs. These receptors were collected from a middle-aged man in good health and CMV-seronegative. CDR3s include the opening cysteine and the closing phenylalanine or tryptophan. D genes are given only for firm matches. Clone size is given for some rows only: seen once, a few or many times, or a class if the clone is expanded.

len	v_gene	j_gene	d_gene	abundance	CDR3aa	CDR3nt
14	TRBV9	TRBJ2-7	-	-	CASARDFNSYEQYF	TGTGCCAGCGCACGAGATTTTAACTCCTACGAGCAGTACTTC
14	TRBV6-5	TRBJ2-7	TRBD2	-	CASSWISGSYEQYF	TGTGCCAGCAGTTGGATTAGCGGGAGCTACGAGCAGTACTTC
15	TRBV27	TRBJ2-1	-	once	CASSLGLPIDNEQFF	TGTGCCAGCAGTCTAGGACTCCCCATCGACAATGAGCAGTTCTTC
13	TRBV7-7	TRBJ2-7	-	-	CASSLGSRYEQYF	TGTGCTAGCAGCTTAGGAAGTCGTTACGAGCAGTACTTC
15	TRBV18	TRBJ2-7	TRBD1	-	CASSPGTGPSYEQYF	TGTGCCAGCTCACCCGGGACAGGTCCATCCTACGAGCAGTACTTC
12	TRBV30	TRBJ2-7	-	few	CAWSVQGYEQYF	TGTGCCTGGAGTGTTCAGGGCTACGAGCAGTACTTC
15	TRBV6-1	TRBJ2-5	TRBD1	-	CASSEGTGSSETQYF	TGTGCCAGCAGTGAGGGGACAGGGTCTTCAGAGACCCAGTACTTC
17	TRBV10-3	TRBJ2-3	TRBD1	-	CAISEFGGGQGPDTQYF	TGTGCCATCAGTGAGTTTGGGGGGGGACAGGGACCAGATACGCAGTATTTT
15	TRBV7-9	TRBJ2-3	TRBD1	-	CASSSYRGGADTQYF	TGTGCCAGCAGCTCGTACAGGGGTGGGGCAGATACGCAGTATTTT
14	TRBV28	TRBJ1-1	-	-	CASSLGLLNTEAFF	TGTGCCAGCAGTTTAGGACTACTGAACACTGAAGCTTTCTTT
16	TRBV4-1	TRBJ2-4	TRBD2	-	CASSQGSGAGLNIQYF	TGCGCCAGCAGCCAAGGATCGGGAGCGGGGCTAAACATTCAGTACTTC
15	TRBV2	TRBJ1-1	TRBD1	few	CATVRQGAKRTEAFF	TGTGCCACAGTACGACAGGGGGCCAAGAGAACTGAAGCTTTCTTT
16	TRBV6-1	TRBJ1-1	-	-	CASSEAVHRPNTEAFF	TGTGCCAGCAGTGAAGCGGTGCACAGGCCGAACACTGAAGCTTTCTTT
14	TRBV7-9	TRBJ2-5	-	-	CASSLVGVSETQYF	TGTGCCAGCAGCTTAGTCGGGGTATCAGAGACCCAGTACTTC
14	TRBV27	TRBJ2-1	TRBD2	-	CASSSLAGANEQFF	TGTGCCAGCAGTTCACTAGCGGGAGCCAATGAGCAGTTCTTC
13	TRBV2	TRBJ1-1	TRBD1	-	CASADRVGTEAFF	TGTGCCAGCGCAGACAGGGTTGGGACTGAAGCTTTCTTT
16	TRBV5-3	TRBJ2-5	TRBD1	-	CARSLLYRGASETQYF	TGTGCCAGAAGCTTGTTATACAGGGGCGCATCGGAGACCCAGTACTTC
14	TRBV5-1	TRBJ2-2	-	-	CASSLTGITGELFF	TGCGCCAGCAGCTTGACAGGGATCACCGGGGAGCTGTTTTTT
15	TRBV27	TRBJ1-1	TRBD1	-	CASSSLGTGNTEAFF	TGTGCCAGCAGTTCTCTCGGGACAGGGAACACTGAAGCTTTCTTT
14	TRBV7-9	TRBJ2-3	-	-	CANTLPGGTDTQYF	TGTGCCAACACCCTCCCGGGGGGCACAGATACGCAGTATTTT
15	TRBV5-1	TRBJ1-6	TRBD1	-	CASSARGQENSPLHF	TGCGCCAGCAGCGCCAGGGGACAGGAAAATTCACCCCTCCACTTT
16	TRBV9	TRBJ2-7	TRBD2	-	CASSVGGGPLTHEQYF	TGTGCCAGCAGCGTAGGGGGAGGGCCCTTAACTCACGAGCAGTACTTC
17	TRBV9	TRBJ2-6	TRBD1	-	CASSVGGTVTGANVLTF	TGTGCCAGCAGCGTAGGTGGGACAGTGACTGGGGCCAACGTCCTGACTTTC
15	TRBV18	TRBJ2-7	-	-	CASRNDLEVLRGQYF	TGTGCCAGCCGCAACGATTTGGAGGTTCTACGTGGGCAGTACTTC
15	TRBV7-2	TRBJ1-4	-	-	CASSLVGATDEKLFF	TGTGCCAGCAGCTTAGTGGGGGCGACTGATGAAAAACTGTTTTTT
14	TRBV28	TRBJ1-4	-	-	CASRLQGANEKLFF	TGTGCCAGCAGACTACAGGGAGCTAATGAAAAACTGTTTTTT
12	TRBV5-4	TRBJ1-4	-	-	CASSSGGEKLFF	TGTGCCAGCAGCTCTGGCGGGGAAAAACTGTTTTTT
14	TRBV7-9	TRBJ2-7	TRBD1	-	CASSRQGQVYEQYF	TGTGCCAGCAGCAGACAGGGACAAGTTTACGAGCAGTACTTC
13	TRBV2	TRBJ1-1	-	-	CASSPYLNTEAFF	TGTGCCAGCAGTCCCTACTTAAACACTGAAGCTTTCTTT
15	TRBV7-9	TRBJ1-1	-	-	CASSLGAGGNPEAFF	TGTGCCAGCAGCTTAGGTGCGGGAGGGAACCCTGAAGCTTTCTTT
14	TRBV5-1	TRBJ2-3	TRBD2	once	CASSLTSGLDTQYF	TGCGCCAGCAGCCTGACTAGCGGGCTCGATACGCAGTATTTT
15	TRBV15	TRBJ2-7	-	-	CATSSRDTGPYEQYF	TGTGCCACCAGCAGCCGGGACACCGGACCCTACGAGCAGTACTTC
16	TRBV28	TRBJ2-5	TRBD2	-	CASSLYPAGGPETQYF	TGTGCCAGCAGTTTATACCCGGCGGGAGGCCCTGAGACCCAGTACTTC
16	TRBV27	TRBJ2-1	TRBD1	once	CASSNLRQGTHNEQFF	TGTGCCAGCAGTAATTTGAGACAGGGCACCCACAATGAGCAGTTCTTC
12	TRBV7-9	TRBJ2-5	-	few	CASSLGPGTQYF	TGTGCCAGCAGCTTGGGCCCCGGGACCCAGTACTTC
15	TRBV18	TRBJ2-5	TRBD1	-	CASSSGQGAQETQYF	TGTGCCAGCTCATCTGGACAGGGAGCCCAAGAGACCCAGTACTTC
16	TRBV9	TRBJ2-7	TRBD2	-	CASSVDPAGVPYEQYF	TGTGCCAGCAGCGTAGATCCAGCGGGGGTTCCCTACGAGCAGTACTTC
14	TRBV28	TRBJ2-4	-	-	CASSLWTSKNIQYF	TGTGCCAGCAGTTTATGGACTAGCAAAAACATTCAGTACTTC
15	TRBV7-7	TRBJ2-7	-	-	CASSLRRGGSYEQYF	TGTGCCAGCAGCTTAAGGAGAGGGGGTTCATACGAGCAGTACTTC
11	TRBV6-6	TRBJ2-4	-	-	CASTDRDIQYF	TGTGCCAGCACCGACCGGGACATTCAGTACTTC
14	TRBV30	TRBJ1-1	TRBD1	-	CAWSTGQRNTEAFF	TGTGCCTGGAGTACGGGACAGAGGAACACTGAAGCTTTCTTT
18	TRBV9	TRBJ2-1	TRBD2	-	CASSPRPGTSGRYNEQFF	TGTGCCAGCAGCCCACGTCCCGGGACTAGCGGCCGATACAATGAGCAGTTCTTC
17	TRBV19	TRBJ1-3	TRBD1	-	CASSPRDRGPIGNTIYF	TGTGCCAGTAGTCCCCGGGACAGGGGGCCGATTGGAAACACCATATATTTT
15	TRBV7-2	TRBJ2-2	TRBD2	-	CASSLATSGTGELFF	TGTGCCAGCAGCTTAGCGACTAGCGGGACCGGGGAGCTGTTTTTT
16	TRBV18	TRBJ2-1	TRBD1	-	CASSPRQGGSYNEQFF	TGTGCCAGCTCACCACGACAGGGCGGCTCCTACAATGAGCAGTTCTTC
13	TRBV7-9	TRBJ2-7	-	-	CASSPREGYEQYF	TGTGCCAGCAGCCCCCGAGAGGGCTACGAGCAGTACTTC
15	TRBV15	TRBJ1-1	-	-	CATSRVAGLNTEAFF	TGTGCCACCAGCAGAGTCGCGGGTTTGAACACTGAAGCTTTCTTT
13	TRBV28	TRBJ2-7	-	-	CASRPGHSYEQYF	TGTGCCAGCAGGCCGGGACACTCCTACGAGCAGTACTTC
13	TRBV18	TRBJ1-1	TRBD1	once	CASSDRENTEAFF	TGTGCCAGCTCAGACAGGGAGAACACTGAAGCTTTCTTT